Below, 2 T cell receptor beta chains from the same sample are listed, as sequenced in a study of PD-1 blockade in classical Hodgkin lymphoma. TCRdb's table, derived via immunoSEQ multiplex PCR, lists solely in-frame clones and lacks some. The table has about 33,000 clones, approximately 94% seen once; the top ten hold approximately 2.2%. As for time point: newly diagnosed, previously untreated cHL patient sample. The sequencing input was peripheral blood mononuclear cells (PBMCs). The receptors here all came from a human donor with classical Hodgkin lymphoma.

The chain combines TRBV28 with TRBJ2-3; D call uncertain. Germline loops: CDR1 MDHEN, CDR2 SYDVKM. The CDR3 has 13 amino acids. The CDR3 coding sequence is TGTGCTTGGGCAGCGAGGATCACAGATACGCAGTATTTT. Translating gives CAWAARITDTQYF.

The sample holds one count of this clone. V usage is TRBV11-1 and J usage is TRBJ1-1; D uncertain. The CDR3 runs 16 residues. Germline V gene data show CDR1 as SGHAT and CDR2 as FQDESV (reference sequence). Trimming took 2 bases from V and 1 from J, leaving 14 bases between them. The CDR3 nucleotides are TGTGCCAGCAGCTTAACCGGAGGGAGACCGAACACTGAAGCTTTCTTT. Residues: CASSLTGGRPNTEAFF.